This T cell receptor beta chain was sequenced during a study of regulatory T cells in long-lasting Graves disease. Both iRepertoire HTBI primers and Arm-PCR of CDR3 regions were used to build the TCR beta libraries. TCRdb independently ran MiXCR on the multiplex PCR reads; one entry per CDR3 protein. The sample lists some 400,000 distinct CDR3 sequences, under 15% occurring once. Trimming cost V 3 bases and J 2 bases, with 11 bases left between them. The germline V gene has CDR1 SEHNR and CDR2 FQNEAQ (reference sequence). The CDR3 contains 15 residues. Time point of the sample: newly diagnosed GD, antithyroid drugs for less than 3 months. PBMC-derived RNA was used for the TCR library. These data also formed part of another study, on T cells in Graves' hyperthyroidism and ophthalmopathy. That publication notes: The study enrolled patients aged 18 to 65 with newly diagnosed hyperthyroidism of under 2 months' duration. An initial round of RT-PCR targeting the TCR CDR3 relied on the HTBI primer set. Most clonotypes expanded in thyroid above 0.001 were likewise present in blood.

This TCR came from a woman in her 30s with Graves disease. The chain employs TRBV7-9 and TRBJ2-1, with D possibly TRBD2 on 6 matching bases. The material sequenced was peripheral blood mononuclear cells (PBMCs), taken at new diagnosis, from a patient treated with antithyroid drugs. The CDR3 spells CASSFRETPYNEQFF. Written as DNA, the CDR3 is TGTGCCAGCAGCTTTCGGGAGACCCCCTACAATGAGCAGTTCTTC. Using reference TRBV7-9 and TRBJ2-1 for the parts outside the CDR3, the full variable domain is DTGVSQNPRHKITKRGQNVTFRCDPISEHNRLYWYRQTLGQGPEFLTYFQNEAQLEKSRLLSDRFSAERPKGSFSTLEIQRTEQGDSAMYLCASSFRETPYNEQFFGPGTRLTVL.